The TCR beta chain under discussion was sequenced for a study of blood T cell repertoires in COVID-19. Study overall: The United States, Italy and Spain supplied acute and convalescent COVID-19 samples.

Libraries were prepared by immunoSEQ multiplex PCR; TCRdb keeps only in-frame clonotypes and omits some of them. The sample has under 250,000 clones, around 78% seen once. The CDR3 sequence is 13 residues long. The V end was cut by 5 bases, the J end by 7 bases, with 11 bases between. Germline CDR1 SGHVS, CDR2 FQNEAQ. The source is a woman aged 70 to 79 with active or convalescent COVID-19. Sequencing was done on a sample of peripheral blood. This chain links TRBV7-8 with TRBJ1-4, with no clear D. CDR3 loop: CASSPRLREKLFF. Here the CDR3 DNA reads TGTGCCAGCAGCCCCCGTCTCCGTGAAAAACTGTTTTTT.